The T cell receptor (beta chain) under discussion was sequenced for a study of shared T cell receptors in the human thymus. Clones were read by immunoSEQ multiplex PCR, and TCRdb kept only the in-frame ones, dropping some. In the table there are roughly 710,000 clones, 70% to 90% of which are singletons. Trimming pared 7 bases from V and 4 bases from J, leaving 11 bases between. The CDR3 extends over 12 amino acids. The germline V gene encodes CDR1 SGHDT and CDR2 YYEEEE. The sample was also reused in another study, on human thymus T cells.

The sequenced sample consisted of thymocytes. The chain links TRBV5-6 to TRBJ1-2; D is undetermined. The sequence was collected from a girl under two years old with a congenital heart defect. The chain's CDR3 is CASGGVRYGYTF. The CDR3 DNA reads TGTGCCAGCGGCGGGGTCCGCTATGGCTACACCTTC.